Following are 11 T cell receptor beta chains from one sample sequenced in a study of chemoradiotherapy in HPV16-positive cancers. Profiling relied on immunoSEQ multiplex PCR, and the TCRdb table lists in-frame clones only, not all of them. The data contain 15,000 to 20,000 clones, around 70% of them singletons. Source: tumor tissue, taken from a patient who underwent chemoradiotherapy. Receptors were obtained from a human donor with HPV-associated anogenital cancer.

The V and J genes are TRBV19 and TRBJ1-1, with 8 bases lining up with TRBD1. From germline, CDR1 is LNHDA and CDR2 SQIVND (reference sequence). CDR3 length equals 15 residues. After removal of 5 bases from V and 5 bases from J, the junction contained 10 bases not matched to a gene. CDR3 bases: TGTGCCAGTAGTTCAGGGACAGGAGGGAGGACTGAAGCTTTCTTT. This translates into CASSSGTGGRTEAFF.

J is TRBJ2-5 and V is TRBV30; unclear D gene. CDR1 is GTSNPN and CDR2 is SVGIG in the germline V gene (reference sequence). The V and J ends lost 4 bases and 5 bases respectively, with 11 bases between them. This CDR3 is 12 amino acids long. The CDR3 spells CAWKLNGETQYF. The CDR3 nucleotides read TGTGCCTGGAAATTAAACGGGGAGACCCAGTACTTC.

V usage is TRBV21-1 and J usage is TRBJ2-1; the D call TRBD2 from the table was never checked on the DNA. TRBV21-1 is termed a pseudogene. CDR3 length equals 15 residues. Written as DNA, the CDR3 is TGTGCCAGCAGCCAGACTAGCGGGCTTCACAATGAGCAGTTCTTC. Translation gives CASSQTSGLHNEQFF.

The genes are TRBV21-1 and TRBJ1-4; the table's D call of TRBD1 was not tested on the DNA. TRBV21-1 is an annotated pseudogene. The CDR3 loop spans 15 amino acids. CDR3 bases: TGTGCCAGCAGCCCGCCTCGGACAGGCAATGAAAAACTGTTTTTT. It codes for CASSPPRTGNEKLFF.

V is TRBV29-1 and J is TRBJ1-2; TRBD1 matches 9 bases. The junction had 7 bases not matched to a gene; V was cut back by 4 bases and J by 4 bases. This CDR3 has 14 amino acids. Germline assignment: CDR1 SQVTM and CDR2 ANQGSEA. The CDR3 coding sequence is TGCAGCGTTGTAAAACAGGGGGCAACCTATGGCTACACCTTC. The encoded protein is CSVVKQGATYGYTF.

J is TRBJ1-2 and V is TRBV28; 8 nucleotides align to TRBD1. Germline trimming cut 6 bases from V and 0 bases from J; bases unmatched to any gene: 9. Germline lookup yields CDR1 MDHEN and CDR2 SYDVKM. This CDR3 is built from 16 residues. The CDR3 DNA sequence: TGTGCCAGCAGCCCCCAGGGGGCGAGTTCTAACTATGGCTACACCTTC. This encodes CASSPQGASSNYGYTF.

This rearrangement joins TRBV4-2 to TRBJ1-3; no firm D call. The CDR3 covers 16 residues. The germline V gene encodes CDR1 LGHNA and CDR2 YNFKEQ. Trimming shortened V by 0 bases and J by 0 bases, and 9 bases separated the two germline ends. The CDR3 here is CASSQDRAISGNTIYF. The CDR3, as DNA: TGTGCCAGCAGCCAAGATCGAGCCATCTCTGGAAACACCATATATTTT.

This clone has a handful of counts. The chain combines TRBV6-5 with TRBJ1-1; 8 bases map to TRBD1. Germline V gene sequence: CDR1 MNHEY, CDR2 SVGAGI. The CDR3 sequence is 12 residues long. J was trimmed by 10 bases and V by 5 bases; bases with no gene match: 6. Here the CDR3 DNA reads TGTGCCAGCAGTACCTTTACAGGGGGAGCTTTCTTT. This sequence encodes CASSTFTGGAFF.

The CDR3 region is CASNPRGGFGELFF. The DNA of the CDR3 is TGTGCCAGTAACCCGAGGGGCGGCTTTGGGGAGCTGTTTTTT. The chain recombines TRBV6-5 with TRBJ2-2, with D perhaps assigned TRBD1 or TRBD2 (5 bases each). The ends were cut back, 9 bases at V and 8 bases at J, with 19 bases in the middle. The CDR3 covers 14 residues. Germline assignment: CDR1 MNHEY and CDR2 SVGAGI.

The chain has TRBV19 and TRBJ1-1; 8 positions match TRBD1. With V trimmed by 8 bases and J by 6 bases, 11 bases remained unmatched. Germline loops: CDR1 LNHDA, CDR2 SQIVND (reference sequence). The CDR3 is made up of 14 amino acids. Written as DNA, the CDR3 is TGTGCCAGTTTCCGGGACAGGATAAATCCTGAAGCTTTCTTT. This encodes CASFRDRINPEAFF.

This chain links TRBV9 with TRBJ1-1; no clear D gene. Trimming cost V 3 bases and J 4 bases, with 13 bases left between them. The CDR3 runs 14 residues. The V gene's germline CDR1 is SGDLS and CDR2 YYNGEE. The DNA for the CDR3 is TGTGCCAGCAGCGGAGAGGGTGAGGGCACTGAAGCTTTCTTT. It is translated as CASSGEGEGTEAFF.